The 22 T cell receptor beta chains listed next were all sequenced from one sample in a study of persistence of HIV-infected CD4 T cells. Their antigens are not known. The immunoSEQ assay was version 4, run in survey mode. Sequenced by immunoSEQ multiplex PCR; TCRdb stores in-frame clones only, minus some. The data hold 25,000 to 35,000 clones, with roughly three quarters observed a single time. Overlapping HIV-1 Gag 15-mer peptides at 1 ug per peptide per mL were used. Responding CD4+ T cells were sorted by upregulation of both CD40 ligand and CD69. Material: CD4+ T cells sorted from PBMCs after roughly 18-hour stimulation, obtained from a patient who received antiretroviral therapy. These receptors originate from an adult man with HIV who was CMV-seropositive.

CDR3 residues: CASSQGEAPQHF. The CDR3 bases are TGTGCCAGCAGCCAAGGGGAAGCGCCCCAGCATTTT. V is TRBV3-1 (or the pseudogene TRBV3-2) and J is TRBJ1-5; unclear D gene. V shed 1 base and J shed 9 bases, with 7 bases lying between them. The CDR3 is 12 amino acids. Germline V gene sequence: CDR1 LGHDT, CDR2 YNNKEL (reference sequence).

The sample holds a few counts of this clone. The CDR3 here is CASSSYDRASNTGELFF. The CDR3 region has the DNA TGTGCCAGCTCATCATACGACCGGGCCTCAAACACCGGGGAGCTGTTTTTT. The chain has TRBV18 and TRBJ2-2; D is ambiguous. V dropped 5 bases and J dropped 2 bases, with 18 bases sitting between them. Germline-derived CDR1 and CDR2 are KGHSH and LQKENI. The CDR3 is 17 amino acids.

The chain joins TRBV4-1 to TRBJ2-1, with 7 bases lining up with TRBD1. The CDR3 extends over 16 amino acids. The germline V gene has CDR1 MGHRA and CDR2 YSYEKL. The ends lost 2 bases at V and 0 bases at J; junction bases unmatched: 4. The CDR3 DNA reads TGCGCCAGCAGCCAATCGGGACAGAGCTCCTACAATGAGCAGTTCTTC. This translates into CASSQSGQSSYNEQFF.

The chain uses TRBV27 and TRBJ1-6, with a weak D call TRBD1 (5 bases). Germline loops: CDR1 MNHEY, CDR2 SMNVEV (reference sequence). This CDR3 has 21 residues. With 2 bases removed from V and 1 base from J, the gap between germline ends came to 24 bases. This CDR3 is CASSLLKTPGTAQSYNSPLHF. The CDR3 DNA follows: TGTGCCAGCAGTTTACTGAAAACGCCAGGGACCGCTCAGTCCTATAATTCACCCCTCCACTTT.

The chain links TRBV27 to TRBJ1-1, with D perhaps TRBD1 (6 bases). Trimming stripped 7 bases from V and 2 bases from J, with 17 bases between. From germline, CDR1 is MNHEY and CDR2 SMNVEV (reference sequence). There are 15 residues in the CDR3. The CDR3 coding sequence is TGTGCCAGCACCAAAAGGGGGGGTACCAACACTGAAGCTTTCTTT. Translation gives CASTKRGGTNTEAFF.

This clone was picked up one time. The CDR3 loop is CASSEGQGVSPLHF. In DNA form, the CDR3 reads TGTGCCAGCAGTGAGGGACAGGGGGTTTCACCCCTCCACTTT. The chain combines TRBV6-1 with TRBJ1-6; 11 nucleotides line up with TRBD1. V shed 3 bases, J shed 9 bases, and the junction held 1 base outside the gene matches. The CDR3 covers 14 residues. The germline V gene has CDR1 MNHNS and CDR2 SASEGT.

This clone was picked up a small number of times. The CDR3 coding sequence is TGTGCCAGCACTCCGGGATCAAGAGAGCAGTTCTTC. Translated: CASTPGSREQFF. V and J are TRBV2 and TRBJ2-1, with D maybe TRBD2 (5 bases). This CDR3 spans 12 amino acids. The germline V and J ends were trimmed by 7 bases and 10 bases, with 14 bases remaining between them. Per germline, CDR1 SNHLY and CDR2 FYNNEI.

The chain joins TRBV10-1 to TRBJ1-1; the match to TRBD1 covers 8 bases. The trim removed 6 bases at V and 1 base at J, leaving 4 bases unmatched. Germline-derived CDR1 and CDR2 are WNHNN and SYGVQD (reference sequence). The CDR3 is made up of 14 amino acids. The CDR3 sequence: CASSYGQGNTEAFF. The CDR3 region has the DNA TGCGCCAGCAGCTACGGACAGGGGAACACTGAAGCTTTCTTT.

DNA for the CDR3: TGTGCCAGCAGCACTCAACCACAGGGGAGCAATGAGCAGTTCTTC. Protein product: CASSTQPQGSNEQFF. The chain carries TRBV9 and TRBJ2-1, with 7 bases matching TRBD1. Unmatched junction bases numbered 10, after V lost 4 bases and J lost 6 bases. This CDR3 contains 15 residues. Germline values: CDR1 SGDLS, CDR2 YYNGEE.

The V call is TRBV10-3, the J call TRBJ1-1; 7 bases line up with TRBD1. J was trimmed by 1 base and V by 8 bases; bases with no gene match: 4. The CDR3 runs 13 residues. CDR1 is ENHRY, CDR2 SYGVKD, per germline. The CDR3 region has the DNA TGTGCCATCGCGGCAGGGGGGAACACTGAAGCTTTCTTT. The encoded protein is CAIAAGGNTEAFF.

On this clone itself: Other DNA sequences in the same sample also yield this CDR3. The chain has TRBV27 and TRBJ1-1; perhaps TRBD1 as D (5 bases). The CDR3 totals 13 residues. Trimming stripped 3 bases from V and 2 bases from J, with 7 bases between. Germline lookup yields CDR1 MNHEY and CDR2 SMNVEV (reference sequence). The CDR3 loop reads CASSLQGNTEAFF. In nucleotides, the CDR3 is TGTGCCAGCAGTTTGCAGGGTAACACTGAAGCTTTCTTT.

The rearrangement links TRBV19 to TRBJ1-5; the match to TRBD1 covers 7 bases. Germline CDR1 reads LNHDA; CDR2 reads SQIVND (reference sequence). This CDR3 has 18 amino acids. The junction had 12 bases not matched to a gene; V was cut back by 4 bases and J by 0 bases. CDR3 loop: CASSTRGFSGISNQPQHF. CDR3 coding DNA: TGTGCCAGTAGTACCAGGGGGTTTTCAGGAATTAGCAATCAGCCCCAGCATTTT.

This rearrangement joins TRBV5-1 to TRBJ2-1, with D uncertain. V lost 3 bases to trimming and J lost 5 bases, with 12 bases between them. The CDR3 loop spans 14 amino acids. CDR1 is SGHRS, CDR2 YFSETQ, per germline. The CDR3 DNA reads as TGCGCCAGCAGCTCAGGAAGAGGAAACAATGAGCAGTTCTTC. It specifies CASSSGRGNNEQFF.

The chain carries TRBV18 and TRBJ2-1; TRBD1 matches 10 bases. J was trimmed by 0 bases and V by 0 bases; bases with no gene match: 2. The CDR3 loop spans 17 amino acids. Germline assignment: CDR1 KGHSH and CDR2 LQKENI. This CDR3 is CASSPPRTGGSYNEQFF. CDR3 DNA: TGTGCCAGCTCACCACCTCGGACAGGGGGCTCCTACAATGAGCAGTTCTTC. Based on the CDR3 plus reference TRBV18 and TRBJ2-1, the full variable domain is NAGVMQNPRHLVRRRGQEARLRCSPMKGHSHVYWYRQLPEEGLKFMVYLQKENIIDESGMPKERFSAEFPKEGPSILRIQQVVRGDSAAYFCASSPPRTGGSYNEQFFGPGTRLTVL.

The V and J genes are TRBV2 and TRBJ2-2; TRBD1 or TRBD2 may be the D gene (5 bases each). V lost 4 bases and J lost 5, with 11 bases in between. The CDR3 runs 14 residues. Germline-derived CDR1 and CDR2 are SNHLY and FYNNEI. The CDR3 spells CASSGGRKTGELFF. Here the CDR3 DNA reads TGTGCCAGCAGTGGGGGGAGAAAGACCGGGGAGCTGTTTTTT.

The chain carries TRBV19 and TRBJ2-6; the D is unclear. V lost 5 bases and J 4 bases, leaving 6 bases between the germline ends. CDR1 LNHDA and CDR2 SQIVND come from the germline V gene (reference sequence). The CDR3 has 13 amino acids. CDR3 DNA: TGTGCCAGTAGTTCCCTGGGGGCCAACGTCCTGACTTTC. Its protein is CASSSLGANVLTF.

This chain's CDR3 is CASSERTGIGYTF. The CDR3 coding sequence is TGTGCCAGCAGTGAAAGGACAGGGATTGGCTACACCTTC. The chain recombines TRBV6-1 with TRBJ1-2; the match to TRBD1 covers 8 bases. The germline V gene has CDR1 MNHNS and CDR2 SASEGT. Trimming at V came to 2 bases and at J to 7 bases, leaving 3 bases not matched to a gene. The CDR3 runs to 13 residues.

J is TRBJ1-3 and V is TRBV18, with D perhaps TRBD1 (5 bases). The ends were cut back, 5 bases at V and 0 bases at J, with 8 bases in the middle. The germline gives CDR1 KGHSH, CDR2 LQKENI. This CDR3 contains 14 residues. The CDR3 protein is CASSATASGNTIYF. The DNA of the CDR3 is TGTGCCAGCTCAGCGACAGCCTCTGGAAACACCATATATTTT.

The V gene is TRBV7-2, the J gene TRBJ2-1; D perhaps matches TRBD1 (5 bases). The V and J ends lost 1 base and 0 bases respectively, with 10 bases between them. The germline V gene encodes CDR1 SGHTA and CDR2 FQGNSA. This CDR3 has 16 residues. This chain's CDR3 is CASSLDPQGSYNEQFF. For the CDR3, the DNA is TGTGCCAGCAGCTTAGACCCTCAGGGCTCCTACAATGAGCAGTTCTTC.

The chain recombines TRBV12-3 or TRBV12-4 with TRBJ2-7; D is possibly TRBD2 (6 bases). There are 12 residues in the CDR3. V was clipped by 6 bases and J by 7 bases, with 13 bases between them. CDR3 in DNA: TGTGCCAGCAGGGGGGGTGTCGAGGAGCAGTACTTC. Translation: CASRGGVEEQYF.

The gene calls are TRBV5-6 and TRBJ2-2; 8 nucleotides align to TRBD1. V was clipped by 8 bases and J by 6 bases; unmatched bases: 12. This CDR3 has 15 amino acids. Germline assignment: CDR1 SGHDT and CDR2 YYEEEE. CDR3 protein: CASKNLDRESGELFF. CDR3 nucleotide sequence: TGTGCCAGTAAAAACTTGGACAGGGAATCCGGGGAGCTGTTTTTT.

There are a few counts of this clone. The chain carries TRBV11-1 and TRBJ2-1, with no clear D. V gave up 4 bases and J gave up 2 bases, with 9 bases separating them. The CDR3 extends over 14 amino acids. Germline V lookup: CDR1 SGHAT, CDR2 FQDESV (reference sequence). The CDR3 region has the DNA TGTGCCAGCAGCTGGGATCAAGCCTACAATGAGCAGTTCTTC. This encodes CASSWDQAYNEQFF.